Listed below are T cell receptor beta chains from one sample, sequenced in a study of identical twins. Each CDR3 protein gets one entry after TCRdb re-called the 5' RACE reads with MiXCR. The repertoire includes around 250,000 distinct CDR3 sequences, 10% to 15% of them detected once, and 3.5% to 5% sits in the top ten. The data also belong to a second study, concerning yellow fever vaccine responses in identical twins.

Specimen: memory (CD45RO+) T cells sorted from blood. All receptors derive from a woman aged 18-29 years in good health. Each CDR3 is given with its conserved first and last residue. D genes are given only for firm matches. Clone size is not always given. Where it is, it says once, few, many or a class for expanded clones.

>many|TRBJ1-5|-|TRBV20-1|15
CSAGDLGASNQPQHF
TGCAGTGCGGGGGACTTGGGGGCTAGCAATCAGCCCCAGCATTTT
>few|TRBJ2-5|-|TRBV3-1|13
CASSPSEQETQYF
TGTGCCAGCAGCCCTAGTGAGCAAGAGACCCAGTACTTC
>few|TRBJ2-7|-|TRBV27|16
CASSPKGVLLSYEQYF
TGTGCCAGCAGTCCTAAAGGGGTCTTACTATCCTACGAGCAGTACTTC
>few|TRBJ2-1|TRBD2|TRBV6-1|17
CASLEGTSGNSYNEQFF
TGTGCCAGCCTAGAAGGGACTAGCGGGAACTCCTACAATGAGCAGTTCTTC
>-|TRBJ2-1|-|TRBV5-1|16
CASSSTDSDDYNEQFF
TGCGCCAGCAGCTCGACGGACTCAGACGACTACAATGAGCAGTTCTTC
>-|TRBJ2-7|-|TRBV11-2|15
CASSLVIGSSYEQYF
TGTGCCAGCAGCTTAGTTATCGGTAGCTCCTACGAGCAGTACTTC
>many|TRBJ1-2|-|TRBV12-3/TRBV12-4|17
CASSFNSLRGSNYGYTF
TGTGCCAGCAGTTTCAACAGCCTAAGGGGGTCTAACTATGGCTACACCTTC
>few|TRBJ2-7|-|TRBV4-1|14
CASSQLSGNYEQYF
TGCGCCAGCAGCCAACTTTCAGGGAACTACGAGCAGTACTTC
>few|TRBJ2-7|TRBD2|TRBV11-2|18
CASSLGTSGRWTTYEQYF
TGTGCCAGCAGCTTAGGGACTAGCGGGAGGTGGACAACCTACGAGCAGTACTTC
>many|TRBJ2-4|TRBD1|TRBV12-3/TRBV12-4|13
CASSTGQGNIQYF
TGTGCCAGCAGTACGGGACAGGGCAACATTCAGTACTTC
>few|TRBJ2-5|-|TRBV10-3|11
CAIGSKETQYF
TGTGCCATCGGGAGTAAGGAGACCCAGTACTTC
>-|TRBJ2-1|-|TRBV10-3|14
CAISDTLAGNEQFF
TGTGCCATCAGTGATACCCTCGCTGGTAATGAGCAGTTCTTC
>-|TRBJ2-7|TRBD1|TRBV4-2|15
CASSQAGQGGNEQYF
TGTGCCAGCAGCCAAGCCGGACAGGGTGGCAACGAGCAGTACTTC
>many|TRBJ2-3|-|TRBV6-5|14
CASSLTLSTDTQYF
TGTGCCAGCAGTCTCACTCTTTCCACAGATACGCAGTATTTT
>-|TRBJ2-1|TRBD2|TRBV5-6|17
CASSLVSSGRANNEQFF
TGTGCCAGCAGCTTGGTGTCTAGCGGGAGGGCCAACAATGAGCAGTTCTTC
>few|TRBJ2-6|TRBD1|TRBV5-1|16
CASSLRTGVGANVLTF
TGCGCCAGCAGCTTGCGGACAGGGGTTGGGGCCAACGTCCTGACTTTC
>many|TRBJ2-1|-|TRBV6-2/TRBV6-3|17
CASSYGMWGKTYNEQFF
TGTGCCAGCAGTTATGGGATGTGGGGGAAAACGTACAATGAGCAGTTCTTC
>many|TRBJ2-3|-|TRBV6-4|16
CASSEIRTDSTDTQYF
TGTGCCAGCAGTGAAATTAGGACAGATTCCACAGATACGCAGTATTTT